Below are 22 T cell receptor beta chains sequenced from a single sample in a study of control samples from healthy donors and cancer patients. Sequencing was performed with immunoSEQ multiplex PCR; in TCRdb, only in-frame clones are kept and a portion is missing. The profile covers under 200,000 clones, with roughly 89% appearing a single time and around 1.5% taken by the ten largest. The material sequenced was blood. These receptors all come from a woman in her 30s in good health.

Comments on this clone: Other DNA sequences in this sample translate to the same CDR3. This chain links TRBV9 with TRBJ1-6; perhaps TRBD1 as D (5 bases). Between the trimmed V and J ends, which lost 2 bases and 7 bases, there was a span of 10 bases. This CDR3 has 14 residues. The germline CDR1 and CDR2 sequences are SGDLS and YYNGEE. The CDR3 loop reads CASSVGAKNSPLHF. The CDR3 nucleotides are TGTGCCAGCAGCGTCGGGGCGAAGAATTCACCCCTCCACTTT.

The V gene is TRBV4-2, the J gene TRBJ2-2, with D perhaps matching TRBD1 (6 bases). This CDR3 comprises 16 residues. Germline V gene sequence: CDR1 LGHNA, CDR2 YNFKEQ. V was cut by 6 bases and J by 0 bases, with 14 bases left in between. The CDR3 nucleotides read TGTGCCAGCAGTCCTGTGGACAGATCGAACACCGGGGAGCTGTTTTTT. The encoded protein is CASSPVDRSNTGELFF.

The chain links TRBV28 to TRBJ1-6; 9 nucleotides line up with TRBD1. J gave up 9 bases and V 4 bases, and 4 bases lay outside the gene matches. The germline V gene has CDR1 MDHEN and CDR2 SYDVKM. This CDR3 spans 14 amino acids. The CDR3 loop reads CASSSGQGRSPLHF. CDR3 sequence (DNA): TGTGCCAGCAGTTCGGGACAGGGTCGTTCACCCCTCCACTTT.

With respect to this clone: Other DNA sequences in the same sample also yield this CDR3. The chain joins TRBV4-1 to TRBJ2-5; 7 nucleotides line up with TRBD1. Losses at the gene ends were 2 bases for V and 4 bases for J; bases not matched to a gene: 4. This CDR3 has 14 amino acids. Per the germline V gene, CDR1 is MGHRA and CDR2 is YSYEKL. In DNA, the CDR3 is TGCGCCAGCAGCCAAAACAGGGGACGAGAGACCCAGTACTTC. Translated, it gives CASSQNRGRETQYF.

The chain combines TRBV7-8 with TRBJ2-1; 7 positions match TRBD1. This CDR3 contains 15 residues. Germline V CDR1 and CDR2: SGHVS, FQNEAQ. Losses at the gene ends were 5 bases for V and 2 bases for J; bases not matched to a gene: 6. As DNA, the CDR3 is TGTGCCAGCAGCCCCCAGGGACAGCCCTACAATGAGCAGTTCTTC. It yields the protein CASSPQGQPYNEQFF.

Notes on this clone: Other DNA sequences in this specimen translate into the identical CDR3. This chain joins TRBV28 and TRBJ1-2; D may be TRBD1 (6 bases). Trimming shortened V by 2 bases and J by 5 bases, and 6 bases separated the two germline ends. The germline V gene encodes CDR1 MDHEN and CDR2 SYDVKM. The CDR3 extends over 12 amino acids. Here the CDR3 reads CASSLTGYGYTF. CDR3 sequence (DNA): TGTGCCAGCAGTTTAACAGGGTATGGCTACACCTTC.

This chain links TRBV18 with TRBJ2-3; 14 bases are a match to TRBD2. V lost 4 bases and J lost 0; bases outside the gene matches: 9. Germline V gives CDR1 KGHSH, CDR2 LQKENI. There are 19 residues in the CDR3. In DNA form, the CDR3 reads TGTGCCAGCTCACTCCGTCCGGGACTAGCGGGAGATAGCACAGATACGCAGTATTTT. Protein: CASSLRPGLAGDSTDTQYF.

A note on this clone: Other DNA sequences in this specimen translate into the identical CDR3. This chain uses TRBV6-5 with TRBJ1-1; no reliable D call. V was shortened by 5 bases and J by 0 bases, with 7 bases between the two germline ends. Germline V gene lookup returns CDR1 MNHEY and CDR2 SVGAGI. This CDR3 comprises 13 residues. The CDR3 spells CASSRWLNTEAFF. The CDR3 bases are TGTGCCAGCAGTCGGTGGCTGAACACTGAAGCTTTCTTT.

The V call is TRBV9, the J call TRBJ2-3; D is perhaps TRBD1 or TRBD2 (5 bases each). Germline V lookup: CDR1 SGDLS, CDR2 YYNGEE. The CDR3 sequence is 15 residues long. V was pared by 0 bases and J by 0 bases, with 8 bases between. CDR3 sequence: CASSVGGSSTDTQYF. CDR3 nucleotides: TGTGCCAGCAGCGTAGGGGGGTCTAGCACAGATACGCAGTATTTT.

This chain links TRBV12-3 or TRBV12-4 with TRBJ1-1; maybe TRBD1 (5 bases). Trimming cost V 5 bases and J 2 bases, with 9 bases left between them. The CDR3 is 13 residues long. CDR3 sequence reads: CASSTQANTEAFF. The CDR3 region has the DNA TGTGCCAGCAGTACACAGGCCAACACTGAAGCTTTCTTT.

This chain's CDR3 is CASSAYRGYNSPLHF. CDR3 DNA: TGCGCCAGCAGCGCCTACAGGGGGTATAATTCACCCCTCCACTTT. This chain connects TRBV5-1 to TRBJ1-6, with TRBD1 matching 8 bases. Germline V gives CDR1 SGHRS, CDR2 YFSETQ. V dropped 4 bases and J dropped 4; count of bases not matched to a gene: 4. This CDR3 comprises 15 residues.

V gene TRBV18 combines with J gene TRBJ1-1; no definite D call. V was shortened by 2 bases and J by 7 bases, with 14 bases between the two germline ends. This CDR3 contains 14 residues. Germline-derived CDR1 and CDR2 are KGHSH and LQKENI. The CDR3 is CASSPEAIGNEAFF. For the CDR3, the DNA is TGTGCCAGCTCACCAGAGGCTATAGGGAATGAAGCTTTCTTT.

The CDR3 sequence: CASRDRVNTEAFF. The CDR3 DNA follows: TGTGCCAGCAGGGACAGGGTGAACACTGAAGCTTTCTTT. This sequence joins TRBV6-5 and TRBJ1-1, with 8 bases aligning to TRBD1. This CDR3 contains 13 residues. V dropped 6 bases and J dropped 0; count of bases not matched to a gene: 0. Germline V gene data show CDR1 as MNHEY and CDR2 as SVGAGI.

This clone was recorded once. This chain connects TRBV7-2 to TRBJ1-2, with 10 bases lining up with TRBD1. V was pared by 1 base and J by 3 bases, with 2 bases of the junction left unmatched. Germline V gene lookup returns CDR1 SGHTA and CDR2 FQGNSA. The CDR3 is 15 amino acids. CDR3 loop: CASSLVGTGDYGYTF. DNA of the CDR3: TGTGCCAGCAGCTTAGTAGGGACAGGGGACTATGGCTACACCTTC.

Of note for this clone: One junction end does not reproduce the germline sequence, and a read error may be involved. The chain links TRBV27 to TRBJ2-5; 9 nucleotides match TRBD1. The CDR3 loop spans 15 amino acids. Germline CDR1 reads MNHEY; CDR2 reads SMNVEV (reference sequence). CDR3 sequence reads: CASSVSDRGRKTQYF. The DNA for the CDR3 is TGTGCCAGCAGTGTATCGGACAGGGGTCGGAAGACCCAGTACTTC.

This rearrangement joins TRBV2 to TRBJ2-7, with 7 bases lining up with TRBD1. Germline-derived CDR1 and CDR2 are SNHLY and FYNNEI. The V segment lost 2 bases and the J segment 6 bases; nucleotides outside the gene matches: 4. This CDR3 region has 13 residues. For the CDR3, the DNA is TGTGCCAGCAGTGAAAGGGGGCGGGTCGAGCAGTACTTC. Amino acids: CASSERGRVEQYF.

The DNA for the CDR3 is TGTGCCAGCTCACAGGGGGTCGGGGAGACCCAGTACTTC. Its protein is CASSQGVGETQYF. The chain links TRBV18 to TRBJ2-5; tentative D call: TRBD1 (6 bases). Deletions cut 4 bases from V and 5 bases from J, with 11 bases between. The CDR3 has 13 amino acids. In germline, CDR1 is KGHSH, CDR2 LQKENI.

This rearrangement joins TRBV7-2 to TRBJ2-7; 8 bases map to TRBD1. Germline V gene lookup returns CDR1 SGHTA and CDR2 FQGNSA. The CDR3 runs 13 residues. J gave up 3 bases and V 3 bases, and 1 base lay outside the gene matches. The CDR3 loop is CASSFGQGYEQYF. In DNA, the CDR3 is TGTGCCAGCAGCTTCGGACAGGGCTACGAGCAGTACTTC.

The chain has TRBV24-1 and TRBJ2-1; 10 bases fit TRBD1. Per the germline V gene, CDR1 is KGHDR and CDR2 is SFDVKD. The CDR3 extends over 16 amino acids. J gave up 2 bases and V 3 bases, and 3 bases lay outside the gene matches. The CDR3 DNA reads TGTGCCACCAGTGATGGGGGACAGGGGACCTACAATGAGCAGTTCTTC. As protein: CATSDGGQGTYNEQFF.

This clone occurred a few times. This sequence joins TRBV30 and TRBJ1-1; D gene uncertain. CDR1 is GTSNPN, CDR2 SVGIG, per germline (reference sequence). CDR3 length: 13 residues. Trimming removed 2 bases at V and 7 bases at J, with 14 bases between. CDR3 amino acids: CAWSYTEVGEAFF. The DNA for the CDR3 is TGTGCCTGGAGTTACACGGAAGTCGGTGAAGCTTTCTTT. The full variable domain, in which reference TRBV30 and TRBJ1-1 provide the parts outside the CDR3, is SQTIHQWPATLVQPVGSPLSLECTVEGTSNPNLYWYRQAAGRGLQLLFYSVGIGQISSEVPQNLSASRPQDRQFILSSKKLLLSDSGFYLCAWSYTEVGEAFFGQGTRLTVV.

CDR3 DNA: TGTGCCAGCAGCCCACAGACAGGGATCGGGACCCAGTACTTC. This gives the protein CASSPQTGIGTQYF. The chain links TRBV9 to TRBJ2-5, with TRBD1 identical over 7 bases. CDR1 SGDLS and CDR2 YYNGEE come from the germline V gene. The length of the CDR3 is 14 residues. V was pared by 4 bases and J by 7 bases, with 10 bases of the junction left unmatched.

V usage is TRBV19 and J usage is TRBJ2-4; 15 bases fit TRBD2. With 2 bases clipped from V and 1 base from J, the junction kept 6 bases outside the gene matches. Germline CDR1 reads LNHDA; CDR2 reads SQIVND (reference sequence). The CDR3 is 19 amino acids. The CDR3 sequence: CASSILGLAGGTAKNIQYF. DNA for the CDR3: TGTGCCAGTAGTATACTAGGACTAGCGGGGGGGACGGCCAAAAACATTCAGTACTTC.